Following are 23 T cell receptor beta chains from one sample sequenced in a study of T cell repertoires in cytomegalovirus infection. MiXCR, applied by TCRdb to the reads, yields one record per CDR3 protein. The sample records approximately 910,000 distinct CDR3 sequences, approximately 31% being singletons. These TCRs' antigens remain unknown. The starting material was cultured CD8+ T cells from PBMCs, obtained from culture after CMV antigen stimulation. Receptors were obtained from a human donor in good health (CMV status not recorded). Some clones in this sample may be carry-over from other donors' samples.

The CDR3 loop reads CSVEDRAPSGANVLTF. As DNA, the CDR3 is TGCAGCGTTGAAGATCGGGCGCCCTCTGGGGCCAACGTCCTGACTTTC. This chain connects TRBV29-1 to TRBJ2-6; D is undetermined. V was shortened by 0 bases and J by 0 bases, with 9 bases between the two germline ends. This CDR3 has 16 residues. CDR1 SQVTM and CDR2 ANQGSEA come from the germline V gene. Using reference TRBV29-1 and TRBJ2-6 for the parts outside the CDR3, the full variable domain is SAVISQKPSRDICQRGTSLTIQCQVDSQVTMMFWYRQQPGQSLTLIATANQGSEATYESGFVIDKFPISRPNLTFSTLTVSNMSPEDSSIYLCSVEDRAPSGANVLTFGAGSRLTVL.

This clonotype has ten or more counts. V usage is TRBV7-2 and J usage is TRBJ2-7, with 8 bases aligning to TRBD2. CDR1 and CDR2 (germline): SGHTA, FQGNSA. Trimming at V came to 4 bases and at J to 3 bases, leaving 5 bases not matched to a gene. There are 14 residues in the CDR3. The CDR3 region is CASSYAGGLYEQYV. CDR3 nucleotides: TGTGCCAGCAGCTACGCGGGGGGTCTCTACGAGCAGTACGTC.

Only a few counts were recorded for this clonotype. The chain employs TRBV28 and TRBJ1-1, with D hard to call. Trimming removed 3 bases from V and 0 bases from J, with 8 bases in between. The V gene's germline CDR1 is MDHEN and CDR2 SYDVKM. This CDR3 spans 14 amino acids. CDR3 region: CASSFYKLNTEAFF. DNA for the CDR3: TGTGCCAGCAGTTTTTACAAGTTGAACACTGAAGCTTTCTTT.

The chain combines TRBV4-3 with TRBJ2-3; no firm D call. The CDR3 has 15 residues. CDR1 is LGHNA and CDR2 is YSLEER in the germline V gene. V lost 0 bases to trimming and J lost 2 bases, with 9 bases between them. CDR3 DNA sequence: TGCGCCAGCAGCCAAGAACGGGCGGTCACAGATACGCAGTATTTT. It specifies CASSQERAVTDTQYF.

This rearrangement joins TRBV5-3 to TRBJ1-1; possibly TRBD1 for D (6 bases). TRBV5-3 is identified as an open reading frame with a role that is uncertain. V was pared by 8 bases and J by 4 bases, with 15 bases between. The CDR3 has 13 residues. CDR3 amino acids: CASRIVGGTEAFF. CDR3 in DNA: TGTGCCAGCAGGATTGTAGGGGGCACTGAAGCTTTCTTT.

As regards this clonotype: Germline is not matched at one junction end, which may reflect a read error. The J gene is TRBJ1-5, the V gene TRBV27; D is ambiguous. The germline V gene has CDR1 MNHEY and CDR2 SMNVEV (reference sequence). The CDR3 contains 14 residues. The CDR3 reads CASSSGFHNQPRHF. DNA for the CDR3: TGTGCCAGCAGCAGCGGTTTTCATAATCAGCCCCGGCATTTT.

This chain joins TRBV25-1 and TRBJ1-2; no clear D gene. CDR1 and CDR2 (germline): MGHDK, SYGVNS. Trimming pared 4 bases from V and 2 bases from J, leaving 8 bases between. The CDR3 contains 13 residues. The DNA for the CDR3 is TGTGCCAGCAGTGGACCATTGAACTATGGCTACACCTTC. Translating gives CASSGPLNYGYTF.

The CDR3 DNA sequence: TGTGCCAGCAGTTTTTCGGGAATCTACGAGCAGTACTTC. Its translation: CASSFSGIYEQYF. The rearrangement links TRBV12-3 or TRBV12-4 to TRBJ2-7; D possibly corresponds to TRBD2 (5 bases). The V and J ends lost 3 bases and 3 bases respectively, with 9 bases between them. The CDR3 loop spans 13 amino acids.

The chain joins TRBV6-8 to TRBJ1-6; 7 positions match TRBD1. Per the germline V gene, CDR1 is MNHGY and CDR2 is SAAAGT. The CDR3 loop spans 15 amino acids. Trimming removed 6 bases from V and 7 bases from J; junction bases left unmatched: 9. CDR3 loop: CASSVRDRENSPLHF. CDR3 DNA: TGTGCCAGCAGCGTAAGGGACAGAGAGAATTCACCCCTCCACTTT.

CDR3 in DNA: TGTGCCAGACGACGCAACACCATATATTTT. Translated, it gives CARRRNTIYF. The genes are TRBV27 and TRBJ1-3; no reliable D call. The CDR3 is made up of 10 amino acids. In germline, CDR1 is MNHEY, CDR2 SMNVEV (reference sequence). V lost 9 bases and J lost 7, with 7 bases in between.

This clonotype was seen more than once but under ten times. J is TRBJ2-1 and V is TRBV7-2; 11 bases are shared with TRBD1. Trimming removed 2 bases from V and 7 bases from J; junction bases left unmatched: 7. Germline CDR1 SGHTA, CDR2 FQGNSA. This CDR3 spans 16 amino acids. As DNA, the CDR3 is TGTGCCAGCAGCTTATATGGGACAGGGGGGGCAAATGAGCAGTTCTTC. Protein product: CASSLYGTGGANEQFF.

The chain combines TRBV27 with TRBJ2-1; 13 bases are a match to TRBD2. CDR3 length: 18 amino acids. Germline lookup yields CDR1 MNHEY and CDR2 SMNVEV (reference sequence). The trim removed 5 bases at V and 4 bases at J, leaving 11 bases unmatched. CDR3 residues: CASSPRLAGGPPYNEQFF. DNA for the CDR3: TGTGCCAGCAGTCCACGACTAGCGGGGGGCCCCCCGTACAATGAGCAGTTCTTC.

This sequence joins TRBV7-6 and TRBJ2-5; D may be TRBD1 (6 bases). V was clipped by 5 bases and J by 1 base, with 20 bases between them. CDR3 length equals 17 residues. Germline CDR1 SGHVS, CDR2 FNYEAQ. The CDR3: CASSPGTNPKVQETQYF. The CDR3 DNA sequence: TGTGCCAGCAGCCCAGGGACAAACCCGAAGGTCCAAGAGACCCAGTACTTC.

The genes are TRBV9 and TRBJ2-3; 8 bases fit TRBD1. With 3 bases clipped from V and 0 bases from J, the junction kept 6 bases outside the gene matches. Germline CDR1 is SGDLS and CDR2 is YYNGEE. The CDR3 has 16 residues. The CDR3: CASSGQGAVSTDTQYF. The CDR3 nucleotides are TGTGCCAGCAGCGGGCAGGGGGCGGTTAGCACAGATACGCAGTATTTT. Complete variable domain (other parts from reference TRBV9 and TRBJ2-3): DSGVTQTPKHLITATGQRVTLRCSPRSGDLSVYWYQQSLDQGLQFLIQYYNGEERAKGNILERFSAQQFPDLHSELNLSSLELGDSALYFCASSGQGAVSTDTQYFGPGTRLTVL.

V and J are TRBV27 and TRBJ2-7; 12 nucleotides line up with TRBD2. Looked up from germline, CDR1 is MNHEY and CDR2 is SMNVEV (reference sequence). Unmatched junction bases numbered 3, after V lost 4 bases and J lost 2 bases. The CDR3 sequence is 15 residues long. The CDR3 coding sequence is TGTGCCAGCAGTTACCTAGCGGGGGGGCCCTACGAGCAGTACTTC. Its protein is CASSYLAGGPYEQYF.

The table lists this clonotype with a few counts. The rearrangement joins TRBV27 to TRBJ2-5; D is perhaps TRBD2 (5 bases). V was cut by 3 bases and J by 5 bases, with 16 bases left in between. CDR1 and CDR2 (germline): MNHEY, SMNVEV (reference sequence). This CDR3 has 15 amino acids. The CDR3 reads CASSLGEQFRETQYF. DNA of the CDR3: TGTGCCAGCAGTTTGGGAGAACAGTTCAGGGAGACCCAGTACTTC.

This clonotype appeared a few times. The rearrangement uses TRBV25-1 and TRBJ2-5; TRBD2 is a possible D gene (5 bases). CDR1 is MGHDK, CDR2 SYGVNS, per germline. Trimming shortened V by 4 bases and J by 5 bases, and 14 bases separated the two germline ends. The CDR3 runs to 14 residues. The CDR3 sequence: CASSVVQSGETQYF. CDR3 bases: TGTGCCAGCAGTGTGGTTCAGTCGGGGGAGACCCAGTACTTC.

This chain connects TRBV12-5 to TRBJ2-7, with D perhaps matching TRBD2 (5 bases). Germline V lookup: CDR1 LGHNT, CDR2 FRNRAP. The CDR3 length is 16 residues. V was shortened by 0 bases and J by 4 bases, with 16 bases between the two germline ends. This CDR3 is CASGLVYGGRTYEQYF. The CDR3 region has the DNA TGTGCTAGTGGTTTGGTCTATGGAGGCAGAACTTACGAGCAGTACTTC.

V is TRBV4-1 and J is TRBJ2-5; the match to TRBD2 covers 7 bases. Germline assignment: CDR1 MGHRA and CDR2 YSYEKL. This CDR3 has 13 amino acids. Trimming removed 9 bases from V and 4 bases from J; junction bases left unmatched: 8. The CDR3 DNA follows: TGCGCCAGTAGCGATCCGGGGGGAGAGACCCAGTACTTC. Its protein is CASSDPGGETQYF.

This clonotype was counted a few times. CDR3 sequence reads: CASSNGVSNSDTQYF. The CDR3 DNA reads as TGCGCCAGCAGCAACGGGGTTTCGAACTCAGATACGCAGTATTTT. The J gene is TRBJ2-3, the V gene TRBV5-1; TRBD2 is a possible D gene (5 bases). V lost 4 bases, J lost 4 bases, and 16 bases lay in between. The CDR3 is 15 amino acids. The germline V gene has CDR1 SGHRS and CDR2 YFSETQ.

The chain has TRBV9 and TRBJ2-6; D perhaps matches TRBD1 (6 bases). The CDR3 totals 17 residues. Deletions cut 3 bases from V and 1 base from J, with 14 bases between. Germline CDR1 is SGDLS and CDR2 is YYNGEE. The DNA for the CDR3 is TGTGCCAGCAGCGAGAGGGGGACCTTGTCTGGGGCCAACGTCCTGACTTTC. Translating it yields CASSERGTLSGANVLTF.

This clonotype was seen ten or more times. This sequence joins TRBV7-6 and TRBJ1-1; D uncertain. The V end lost 1 base, the J end lost 0 bases, and 15 bases lay between the germline ends. Germline CDR1 SGHVS, CDR2 FNYEAQ. The CDR3 is 17 residues long. In DNA, the CDR3 is TGTGCCAGCAGCTTAGGAACTGTGGGAGCCATGAACACTGAAGCTTTCTTT. Translating gives CASSLGTVGAMNTEAFF.

As to this clonotype: This CDR3 is missing its conserved last phenylalanine or tryptophan, likely due to a read error. The rearrangement joins TRBV7-3 to TRBJ1-2; D unclear. This CDR3 spans 17 amino acids. Germline V lookup: CDR1 SGHTA, CDR2 FQGTGA. Trimming left V 0 bases short and J 4 bases short, with 18 bases between. This CDR3 reads CASSLTPRGEQFYGYTL. CDR3 bases: TGTGCCAGCAGCTTAACCCCTCGAGGCGAACAGTTCTATGGCTACACCCTC.